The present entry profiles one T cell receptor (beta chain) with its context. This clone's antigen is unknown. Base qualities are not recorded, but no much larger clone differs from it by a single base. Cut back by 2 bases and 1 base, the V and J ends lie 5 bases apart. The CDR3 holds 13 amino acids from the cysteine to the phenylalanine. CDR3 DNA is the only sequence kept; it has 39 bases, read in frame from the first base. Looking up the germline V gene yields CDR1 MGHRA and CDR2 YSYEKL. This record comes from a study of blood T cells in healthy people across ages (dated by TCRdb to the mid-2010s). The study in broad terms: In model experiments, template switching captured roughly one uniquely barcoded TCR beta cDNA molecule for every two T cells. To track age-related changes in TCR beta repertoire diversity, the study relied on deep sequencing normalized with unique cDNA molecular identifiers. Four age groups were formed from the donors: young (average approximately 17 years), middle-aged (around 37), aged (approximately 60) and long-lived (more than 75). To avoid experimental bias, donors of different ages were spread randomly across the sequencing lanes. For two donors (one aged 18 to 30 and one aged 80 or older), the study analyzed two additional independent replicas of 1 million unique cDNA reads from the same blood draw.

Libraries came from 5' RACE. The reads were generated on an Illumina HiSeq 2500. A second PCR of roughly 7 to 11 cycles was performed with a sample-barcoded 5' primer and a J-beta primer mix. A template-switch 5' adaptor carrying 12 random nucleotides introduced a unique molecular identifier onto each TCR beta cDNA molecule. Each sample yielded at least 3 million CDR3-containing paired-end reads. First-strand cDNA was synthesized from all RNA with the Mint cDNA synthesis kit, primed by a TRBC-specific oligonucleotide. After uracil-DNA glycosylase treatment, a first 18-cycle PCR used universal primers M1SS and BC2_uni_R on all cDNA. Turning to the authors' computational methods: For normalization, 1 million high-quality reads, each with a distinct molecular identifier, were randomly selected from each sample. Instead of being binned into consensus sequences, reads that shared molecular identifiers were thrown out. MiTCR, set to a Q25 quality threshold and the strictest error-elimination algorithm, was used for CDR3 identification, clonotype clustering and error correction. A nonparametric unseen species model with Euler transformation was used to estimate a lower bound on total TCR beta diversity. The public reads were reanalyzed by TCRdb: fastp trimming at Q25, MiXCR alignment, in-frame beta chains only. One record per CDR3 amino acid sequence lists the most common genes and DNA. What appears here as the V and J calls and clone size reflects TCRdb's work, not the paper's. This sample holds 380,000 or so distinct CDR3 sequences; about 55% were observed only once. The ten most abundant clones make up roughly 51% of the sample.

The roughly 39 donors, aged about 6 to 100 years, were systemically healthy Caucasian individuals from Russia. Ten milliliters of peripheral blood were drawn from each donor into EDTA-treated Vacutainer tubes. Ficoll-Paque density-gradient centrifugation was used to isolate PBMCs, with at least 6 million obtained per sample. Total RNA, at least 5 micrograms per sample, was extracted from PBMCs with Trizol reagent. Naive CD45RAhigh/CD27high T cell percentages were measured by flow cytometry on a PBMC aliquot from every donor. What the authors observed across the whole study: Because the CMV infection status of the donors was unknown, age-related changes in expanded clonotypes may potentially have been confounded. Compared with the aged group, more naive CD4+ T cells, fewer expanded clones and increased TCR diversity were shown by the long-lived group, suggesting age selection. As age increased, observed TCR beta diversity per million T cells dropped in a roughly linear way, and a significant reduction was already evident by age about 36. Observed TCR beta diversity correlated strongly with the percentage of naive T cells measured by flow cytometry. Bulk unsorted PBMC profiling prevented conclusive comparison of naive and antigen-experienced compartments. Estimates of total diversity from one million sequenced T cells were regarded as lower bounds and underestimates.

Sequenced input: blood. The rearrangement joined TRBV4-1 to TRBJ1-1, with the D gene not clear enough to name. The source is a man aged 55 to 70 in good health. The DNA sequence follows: TGCGCCAGCAGCCAAACTCCGAACACTGAAGCTTTCTTT. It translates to CASSQTPNTEAFF.